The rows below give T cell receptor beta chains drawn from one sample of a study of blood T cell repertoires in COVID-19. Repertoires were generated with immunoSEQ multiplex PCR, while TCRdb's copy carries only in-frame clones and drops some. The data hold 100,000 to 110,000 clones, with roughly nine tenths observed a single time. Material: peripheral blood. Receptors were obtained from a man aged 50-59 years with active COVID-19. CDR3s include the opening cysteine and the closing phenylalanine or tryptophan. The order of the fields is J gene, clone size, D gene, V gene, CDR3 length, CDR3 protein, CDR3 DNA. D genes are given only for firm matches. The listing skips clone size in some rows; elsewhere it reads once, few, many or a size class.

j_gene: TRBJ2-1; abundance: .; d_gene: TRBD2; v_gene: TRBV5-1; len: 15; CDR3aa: CASRRGTSGSNEQFF; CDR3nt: TGCGCCAGCAGGCGGGGGACTAGCGGGAGCAATGAGCAGTTCTTC
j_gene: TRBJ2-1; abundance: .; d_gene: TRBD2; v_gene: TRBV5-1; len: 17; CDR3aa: CASSSGTSGGLVNEQFF; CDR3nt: TGCGCCAGCAGCTCCGGGACTAGCGGGGGTCTTGTCAATGAGCAGTTCTTC
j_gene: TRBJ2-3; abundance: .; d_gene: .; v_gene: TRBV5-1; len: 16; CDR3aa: CASSLGRMSSTDTQYF; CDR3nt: TGCGCCAGCAGCTTGGGGCGGATGTCTAGCACAGATACGCAGTATTTT
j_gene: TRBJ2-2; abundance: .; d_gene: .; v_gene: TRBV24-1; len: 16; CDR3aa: CATSAIGGGSTGELFF; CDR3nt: TGTGCCACCAGTGCAATAGGCGGGGGCTCCACCGGGGAGCTGTTTTTT
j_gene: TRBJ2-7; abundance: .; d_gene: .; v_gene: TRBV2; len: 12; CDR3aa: CASSPIGYEQYF; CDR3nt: TGTGCCAGCAGTCCCATCGGCTACGAGCAGTACTTC
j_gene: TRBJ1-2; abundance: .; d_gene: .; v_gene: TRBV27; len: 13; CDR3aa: CASSFRSNYGYTF; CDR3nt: TGTGCCAGCAGTTTCCGCAGTAACTATGGCTACACCTTC
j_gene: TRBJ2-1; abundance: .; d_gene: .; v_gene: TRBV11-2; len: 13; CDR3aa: CASSLGSGNEQFF; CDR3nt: TGTGCCAGCAGCTTAGGCTCCGGGAATGAGCAGTTCTTC
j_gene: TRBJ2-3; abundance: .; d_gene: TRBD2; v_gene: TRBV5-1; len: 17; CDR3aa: CASSPGLAGGGTDTQYF; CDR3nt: TGCGCCAGCAGCCCGGGACTAGCGGGAGGGGGCACAGATACGCAGTATTTT
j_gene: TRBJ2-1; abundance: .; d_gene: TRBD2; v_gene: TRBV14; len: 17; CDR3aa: CASSQFARGLAEPEQFF; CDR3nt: TGTGCCAGCAGCCAATTCGCGCGCGGACTAGCGGAGCCCGAGCAGTTCTTC
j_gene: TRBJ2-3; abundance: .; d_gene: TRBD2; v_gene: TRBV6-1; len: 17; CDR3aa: CASSELFLAGPTDTQYF; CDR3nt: TGTGCCAGCAGTGAATTATTTCTAGCGGGTCCCACAGATACGCAGTATTTT
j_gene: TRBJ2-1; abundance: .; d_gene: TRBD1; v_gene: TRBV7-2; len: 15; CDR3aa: CASSSDRASYNEQFF; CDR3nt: TGTGCCAGCAGCTCGGACAGGGCATCCTACAATGAGCAGTTCTTC
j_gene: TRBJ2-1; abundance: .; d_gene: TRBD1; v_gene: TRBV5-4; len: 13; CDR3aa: CASSQPTGGEQFF; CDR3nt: TGTGCCAGCAGCCAACCGACAGGGGGCGAGCAGTTCTTC
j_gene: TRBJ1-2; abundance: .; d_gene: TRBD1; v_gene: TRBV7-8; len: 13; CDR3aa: CASSPDRDRGYTF; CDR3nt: TGTGCCAGCAGCCCAGACAGGGATCGTGGCTACACCTTC
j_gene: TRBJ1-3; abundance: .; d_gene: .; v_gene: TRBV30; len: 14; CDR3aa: CAWSVERRGNTIYF; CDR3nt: TGTGCCTGGAGTGTAGAGAGGCGTGGAAACACCATATATTTT
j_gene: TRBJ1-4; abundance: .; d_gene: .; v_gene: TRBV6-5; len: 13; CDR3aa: CASRGHLNEKLFF; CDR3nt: TGTGCCAGCAGGGGGCACCTAAATGAAAAACTGTTTTTT
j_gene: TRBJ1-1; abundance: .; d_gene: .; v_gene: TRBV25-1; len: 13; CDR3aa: CASSEYPETEAFF; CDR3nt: TGTGCCAGCAGTGAATACCCGGAGACTGAAGCTTTCTTT
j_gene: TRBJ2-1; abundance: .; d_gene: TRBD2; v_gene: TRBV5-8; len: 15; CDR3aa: CASSLVLAGVAEQFF; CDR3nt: TGTGCCAGCAGCTTGGTGCTAGCGGGAGTCGCTGAGCAGTTCTTC
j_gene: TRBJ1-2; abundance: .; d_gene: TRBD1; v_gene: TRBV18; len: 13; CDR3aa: CASSGTELYGYTF; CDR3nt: TGTGCCAGCTCGGGGACAGAGCTCTATGGCTACACCTTC
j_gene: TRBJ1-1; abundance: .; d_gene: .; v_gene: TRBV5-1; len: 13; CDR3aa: CASSLTERTEAFF; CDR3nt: TGCGCCAGCAGCTTGACCGAGAGGACTGAAGCTTTCTTT
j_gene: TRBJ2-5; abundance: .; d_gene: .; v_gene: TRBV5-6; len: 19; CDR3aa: CASSLVVAESGVWLETQYF; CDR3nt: TGTGCCAGCAGCTTGGTAGTAGCGGAGTCGGGGGTATGGTTGGAGACCCAGTACTTC
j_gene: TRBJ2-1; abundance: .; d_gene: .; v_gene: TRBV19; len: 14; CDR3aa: CASRHGGSYNEQFF; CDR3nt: TGTGCCAGTAGACATGGCGGGTCCTACAATGAGCAGTTCTTC
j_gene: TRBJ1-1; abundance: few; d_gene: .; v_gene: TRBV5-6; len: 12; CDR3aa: CASSLFGTEAFF; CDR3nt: TGTGCCAGCAGCTTATTCGGGACAGAAGCTTTCTTT
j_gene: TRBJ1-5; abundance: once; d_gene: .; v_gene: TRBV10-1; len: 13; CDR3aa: CASSDSLAQPQHF; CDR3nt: TGCGCCAGCAGTGACAGTTTGGCTCAGCCCCAGCATTTT
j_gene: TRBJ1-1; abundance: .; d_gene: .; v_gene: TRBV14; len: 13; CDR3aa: CASSRQGYTEAFF; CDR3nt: TGTGCCAGCAGCCGTCAGGGGTACACTGAAGCTTTCTTT